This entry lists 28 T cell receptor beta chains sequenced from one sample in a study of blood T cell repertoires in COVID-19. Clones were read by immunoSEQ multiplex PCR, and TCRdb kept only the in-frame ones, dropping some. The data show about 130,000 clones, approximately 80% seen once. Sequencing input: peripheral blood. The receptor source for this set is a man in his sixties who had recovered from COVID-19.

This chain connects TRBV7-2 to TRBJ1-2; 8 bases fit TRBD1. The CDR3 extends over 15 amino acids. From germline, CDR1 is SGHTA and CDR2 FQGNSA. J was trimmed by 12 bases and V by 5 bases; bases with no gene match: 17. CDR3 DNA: TGTGCCAGCAGCGTCGACCCCACGGCAGGGGGCGCAAACACCTTC. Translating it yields CASSVDPTAGGANTF. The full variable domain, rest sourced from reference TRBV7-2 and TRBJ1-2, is GAGVSQSPSNKVTEKGKDVELRCDPISGHTALYWYRQSLGQGLEFLIYFQGNSAPDKSGLPSDRFSAERTGGSVSTLTIQRTQQEDSAVYLCASSVDPTAGGANTFGSGTRLTVV.

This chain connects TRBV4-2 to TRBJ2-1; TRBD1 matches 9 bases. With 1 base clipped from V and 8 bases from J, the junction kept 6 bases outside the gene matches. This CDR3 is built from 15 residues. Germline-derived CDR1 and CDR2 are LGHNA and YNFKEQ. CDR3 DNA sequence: TGTGCCAGCAGCCAAGGGGACAGGGAGTTAGATGAGCAGTTCTTC. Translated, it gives CASSQGDRELDEQFF.

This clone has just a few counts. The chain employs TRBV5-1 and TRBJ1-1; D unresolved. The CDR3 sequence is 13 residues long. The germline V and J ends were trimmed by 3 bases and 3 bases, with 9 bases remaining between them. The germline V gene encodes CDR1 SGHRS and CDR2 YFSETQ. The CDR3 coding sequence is TGCGCCAGCAGCTCAAACAGCCACACTGAAGCTTTCTTT. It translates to CASSSNSHTEAFF.

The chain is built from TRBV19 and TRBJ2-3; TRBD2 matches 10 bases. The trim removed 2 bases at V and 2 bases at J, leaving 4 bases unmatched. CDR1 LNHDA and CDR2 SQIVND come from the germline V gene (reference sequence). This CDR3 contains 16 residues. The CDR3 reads CASSISSGGFTDTQYF. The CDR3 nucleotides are TGTGCCAGTAGTATATCTAGCGGGGGATTCACAGATACGCAGTATTTT.

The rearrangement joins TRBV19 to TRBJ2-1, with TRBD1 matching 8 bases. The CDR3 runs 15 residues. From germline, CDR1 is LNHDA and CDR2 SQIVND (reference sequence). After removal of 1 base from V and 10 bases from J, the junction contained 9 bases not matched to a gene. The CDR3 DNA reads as TGTGCCAGTAGTATAGGGGGGCAGGGGGCGGAGGAGCAGTTCTTC. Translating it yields CASSIGGQGAEEQFF.

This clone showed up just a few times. This CDR3 reads CASSEWGQSSYEQYF. CDR3 coding DNA: TGTGCCAGCAGTGAATGGGGACAGTCCTCCTACGAGCAGTACTTC. The chain links TRBV25-1 to TRBJ2-7; 7 bases line up with TRBD1. CDR1 and CDR2 from the germline V gene are MGHDK and SYGVNS. The length of the CDR3 is 15 residues. V lost 1 base to trimming and J lost 0 bases; unmatched junction nucleotides: 3.

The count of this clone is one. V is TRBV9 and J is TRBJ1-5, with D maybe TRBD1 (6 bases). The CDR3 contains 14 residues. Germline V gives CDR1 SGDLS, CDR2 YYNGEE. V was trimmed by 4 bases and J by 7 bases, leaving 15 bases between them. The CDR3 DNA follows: TGTGCCAGCAGCACCCGAGGGGGGGAACAGCCCCAGCATTTT. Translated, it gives CASSTRGGEQPQHF.

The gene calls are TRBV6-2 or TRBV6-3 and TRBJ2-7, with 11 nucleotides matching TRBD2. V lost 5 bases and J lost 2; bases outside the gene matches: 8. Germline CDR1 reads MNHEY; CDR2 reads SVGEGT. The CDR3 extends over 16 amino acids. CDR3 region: CASSTLAGGRTYEQYF. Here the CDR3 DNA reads TGTGCCAGCAGTACTTTAGCGGGGGGGAGAACCTACGAGCAGTACTTC.

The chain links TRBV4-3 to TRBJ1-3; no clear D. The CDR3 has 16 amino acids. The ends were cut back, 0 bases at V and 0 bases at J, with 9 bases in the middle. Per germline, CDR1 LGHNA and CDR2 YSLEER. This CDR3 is CASSQDPQASGNTIYF. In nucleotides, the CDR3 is TGCGCCAGCAGCCAAGACCCCCAGGCCTCTGGAAACACCATATATTTT.

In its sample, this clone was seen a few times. CDR3 coding DNA: TGCGCCAGCAGCTCCCCTCAAACAGGGTTTAAGACCTTC. This sequence encodes CASSSPQTGFKTF. V is TRBV5-1 and J is TRBJ1-2; D perhaps matches TRBD1 (6 bases). This CDR3 contains 13 residues. Trimming removed 3 bases at V and 14 bases at J, with 20 bases between. Looked up from germline, CDR1 is SGHRS and CDR2 is YFSETQ.

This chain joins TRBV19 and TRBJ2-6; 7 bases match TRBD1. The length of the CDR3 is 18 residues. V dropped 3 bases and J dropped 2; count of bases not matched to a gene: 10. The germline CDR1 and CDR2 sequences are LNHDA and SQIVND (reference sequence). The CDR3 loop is CASSIGTAWAPGANVLTF. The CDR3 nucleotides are TGTGCCAGTAGTATCGGGACAGCCTGGGCGCCTGGGGCCAACGTCCTGACTTTC.

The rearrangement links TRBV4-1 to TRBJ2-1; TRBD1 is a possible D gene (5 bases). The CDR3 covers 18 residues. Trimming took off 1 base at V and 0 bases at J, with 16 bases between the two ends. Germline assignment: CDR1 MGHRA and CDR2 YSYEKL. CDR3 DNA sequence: TGCGCCAGCAGCCAAGCTCCAGGGCCCCTGAGCTCCTACAATGAGCAGTTCTTC. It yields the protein CASSQAPGPLSSYNEQFF.

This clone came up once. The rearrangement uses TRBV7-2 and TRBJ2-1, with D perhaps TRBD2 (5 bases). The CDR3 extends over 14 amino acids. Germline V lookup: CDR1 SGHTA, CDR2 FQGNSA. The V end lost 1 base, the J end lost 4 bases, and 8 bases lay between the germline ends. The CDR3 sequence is CASSLGGIYNEQFF. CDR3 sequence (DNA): TGTGCCAGCAGCTTAGGAGGGATATACAATGAGCAGTTCTTC.

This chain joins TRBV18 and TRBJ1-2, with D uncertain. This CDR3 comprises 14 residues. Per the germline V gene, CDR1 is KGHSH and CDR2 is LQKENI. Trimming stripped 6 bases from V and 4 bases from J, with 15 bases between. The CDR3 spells CASSPMGAGYGYTF. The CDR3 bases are TGTGCCAGCTCCCCTATGGGAGCGGGCTATGGCTACACCTTC.

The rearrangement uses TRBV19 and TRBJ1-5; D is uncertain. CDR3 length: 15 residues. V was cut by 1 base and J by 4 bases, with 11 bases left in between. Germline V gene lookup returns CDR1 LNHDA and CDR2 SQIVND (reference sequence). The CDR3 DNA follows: TGTGCCAGTAGTATAGCGGAGGTACGAAATCAGCCCCAGCATTTT. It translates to CASSIAEVRNQPQHF.

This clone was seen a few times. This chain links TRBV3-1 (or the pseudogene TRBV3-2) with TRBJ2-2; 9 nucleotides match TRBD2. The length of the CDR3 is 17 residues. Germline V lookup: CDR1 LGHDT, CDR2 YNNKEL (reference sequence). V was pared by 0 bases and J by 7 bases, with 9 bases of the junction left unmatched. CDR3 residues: CASSQDLLAGAIGELFF. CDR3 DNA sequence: TGTGCCAGCAGCCAAGATCTTTTAGCGGGAGCAATCGGGGAGCTGTTTTTT.

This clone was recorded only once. The DNA for the CDR3 is TGCAGCGTCGGCCAGGGACAAGAGACCCAGTACTTC. This encodes CSVGQGQETQYF. The V gene is TRBV29-1, the J gene TRBJ2-5, with D possibly matching TRBD1 (5 bases). Trimming removed 6 bases from V and 2 bases from J, with 10 bases in between. The CDR3 covers 12 residues. Germline V gene data show CDR1 as SQVTM and CDR2 as ANQGSEA.

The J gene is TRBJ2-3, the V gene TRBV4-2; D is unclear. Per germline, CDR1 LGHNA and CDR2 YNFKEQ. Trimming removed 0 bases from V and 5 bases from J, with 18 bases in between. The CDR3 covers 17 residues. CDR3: CASSQDPHASSEDTQYF. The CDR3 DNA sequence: TGTGCCAGCAGCCAAGATCCCCACGCGAGCTCCGAAGATACGCAGTATTTT.

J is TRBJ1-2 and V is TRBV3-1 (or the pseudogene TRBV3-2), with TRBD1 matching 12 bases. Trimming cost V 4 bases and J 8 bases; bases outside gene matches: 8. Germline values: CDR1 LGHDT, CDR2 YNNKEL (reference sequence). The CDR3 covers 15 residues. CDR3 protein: CASSLPGQGALGYTF. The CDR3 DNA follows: TGTGCCAGCAGCCTCCCGGGACAGGGGGCATTGGGCTACACCTTC.

The chain's CDR3 is CASSRTRGDSQETQYF. The CDR3, as DNA: TGTGCCAGCAGCCGGACGCGGGGCGACTCCCAAGAGACCCAGTACTTC. The chain is built from TRBV9 and TRBJ2-5; TRBD2 might be the D (6 bases). From germline, CDR1 is SGDLS and CDR2 YYNGEE. The CDR3 spans 16 residues. Trimming left V 4 bases short and J 1 base short, with 17 bases between.

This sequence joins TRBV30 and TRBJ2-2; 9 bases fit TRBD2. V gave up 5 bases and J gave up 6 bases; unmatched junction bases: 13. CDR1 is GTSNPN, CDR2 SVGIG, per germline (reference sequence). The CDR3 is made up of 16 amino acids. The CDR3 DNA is TGTGCCTGGCGCAAAGGACTAGCGACGATGGCCGGGGAGCTGTTTTTT. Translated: CAWRKGLATMAGELFF.

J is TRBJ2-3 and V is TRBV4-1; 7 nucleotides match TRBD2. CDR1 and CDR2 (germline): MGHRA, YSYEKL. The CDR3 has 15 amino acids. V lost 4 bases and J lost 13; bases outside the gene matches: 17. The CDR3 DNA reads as TGCGCCAGCAGCCCACCGGGGACGGGAGGATACGCAGAGTATTTT. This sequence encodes CASSPPGTGGYAEYF.

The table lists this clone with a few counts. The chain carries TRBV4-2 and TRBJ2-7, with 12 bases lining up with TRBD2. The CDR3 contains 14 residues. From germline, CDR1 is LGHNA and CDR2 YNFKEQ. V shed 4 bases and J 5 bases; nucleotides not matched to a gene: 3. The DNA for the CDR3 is TGTGCCAGCAGCCCCCTAGCGGGAGGGAACGAGCAGTACTTC. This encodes CASSPLAGGNEQYF.

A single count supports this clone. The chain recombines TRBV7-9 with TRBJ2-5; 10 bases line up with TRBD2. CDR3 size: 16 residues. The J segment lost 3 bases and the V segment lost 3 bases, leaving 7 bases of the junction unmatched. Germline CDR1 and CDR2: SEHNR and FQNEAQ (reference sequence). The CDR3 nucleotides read TGTGCCAGCAGCTTCCGCGGGACTAGCGCAAAAGAGACCCAGTACTTC. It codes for CASSFRGTSAKETQYF.

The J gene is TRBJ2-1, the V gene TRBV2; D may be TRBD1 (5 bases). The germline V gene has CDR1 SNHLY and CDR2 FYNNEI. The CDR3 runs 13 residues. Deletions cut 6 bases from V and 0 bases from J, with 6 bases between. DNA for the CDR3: TGTGCCAGCAGGGACATCTCCTACAATGAGCAGTTCTTC. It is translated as CASRDISYNEQFF.

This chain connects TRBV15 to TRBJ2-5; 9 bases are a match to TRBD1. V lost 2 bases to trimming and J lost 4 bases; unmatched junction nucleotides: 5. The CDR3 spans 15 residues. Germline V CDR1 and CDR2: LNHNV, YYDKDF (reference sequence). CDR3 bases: TGTGCCACCAGCAGATCACAGGGGGCAGGAGAGACCCAGTACTTC. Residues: CATSRSQGAGETQYF.

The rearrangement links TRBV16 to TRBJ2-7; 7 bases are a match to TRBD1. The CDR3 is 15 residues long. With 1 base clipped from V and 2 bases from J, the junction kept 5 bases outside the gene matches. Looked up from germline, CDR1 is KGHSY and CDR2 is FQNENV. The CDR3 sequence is CASSQLGQGAYEQYF. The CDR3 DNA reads TGTGCCAGCAGCCAATTGGGGCAGGGGGCCTACGAGCAGTACTTC.

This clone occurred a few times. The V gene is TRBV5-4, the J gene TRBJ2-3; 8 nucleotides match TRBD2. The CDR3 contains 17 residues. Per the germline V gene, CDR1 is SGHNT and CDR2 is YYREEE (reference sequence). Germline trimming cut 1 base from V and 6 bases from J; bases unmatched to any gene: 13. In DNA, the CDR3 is TGTGCCAGCAGCTTGAAAACCACTAGCGGCAGAGGGGATACGCAGTATTTT. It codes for CASSLKTTSGRGDTQYF.